This T cell receptor (beta chain) was found in a study of HIV-infected patients and healthy controls (dated by TCRdb to the mid-2010s). CDR1 LGHNA and CDR2 YSLEER were looked up in the germline V gene. The CDR3 goes from the cysteine to the phenylalanine over 13 residues. Left in the record is the CDR3 DNA by itself, 39 bases read in frame from the first base. At the junction V is shortened by 0 bases and J by 4 bases, with 6 bases in between. As concerns this clonotype: Its binding antigen is unknown. Qualities for individual bases were not recorded, and no much larger clone is one base off.

Library construction relied on 5' RACE. TCRdb names Illumina MiSeq as the instrument used. Through fastp at Q25 and MiXCR, TCRdb rebuilt clones from the public reads, retaining in-frame beta chains. Each record represents a unique CDR3 protein, reported with the most common genes and DNA among its rows. The sample has tens of thousands of distinct CDR3 sequences on record, about 15% of them singletons. Together, the top ten hold less than 6% of the sample. This TCR was recovered from a human donor in good health. Material for sequencing was CD4+ T cells from blood. The chain was built from TRBV4-3 and TRBJ2-5; the D gene assignment is ambiguous. The sequenced DNA is TGCGCCAGCAGCCAAGATGGACGAGAGACCCAGTACTTC. Its protein reads: CASSQDGRETQYF.